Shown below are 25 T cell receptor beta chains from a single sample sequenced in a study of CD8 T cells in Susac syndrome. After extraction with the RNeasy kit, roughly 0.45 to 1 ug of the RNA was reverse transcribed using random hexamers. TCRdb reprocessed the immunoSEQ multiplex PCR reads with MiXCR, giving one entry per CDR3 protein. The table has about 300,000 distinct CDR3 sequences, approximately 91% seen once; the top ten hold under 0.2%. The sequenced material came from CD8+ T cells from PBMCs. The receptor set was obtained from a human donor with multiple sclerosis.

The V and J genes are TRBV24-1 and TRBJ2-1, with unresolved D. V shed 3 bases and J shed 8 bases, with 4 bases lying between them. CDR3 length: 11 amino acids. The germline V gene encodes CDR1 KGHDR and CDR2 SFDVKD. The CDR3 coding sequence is TGTGCCACCAGTGATCCGGATGAGCAGTTCTTC. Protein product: CATSDPDEQFF.

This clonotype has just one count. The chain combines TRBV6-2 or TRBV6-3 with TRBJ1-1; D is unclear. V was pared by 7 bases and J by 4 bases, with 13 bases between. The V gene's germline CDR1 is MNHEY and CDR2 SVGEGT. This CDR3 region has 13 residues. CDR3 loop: CASNPRPGTEAFF. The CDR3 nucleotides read TGTGCCAGCAACCCGCGCCCGGGCACTGAAGCTTTCTTT.

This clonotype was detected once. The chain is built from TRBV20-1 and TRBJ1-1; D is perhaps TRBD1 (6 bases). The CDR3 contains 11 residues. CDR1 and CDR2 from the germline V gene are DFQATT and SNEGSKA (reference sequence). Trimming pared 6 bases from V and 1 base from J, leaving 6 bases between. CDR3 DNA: TGCAGTGCAGGGGGGAACACTGAAGCTTTCTTT. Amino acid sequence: CSAGGNTEAFF.

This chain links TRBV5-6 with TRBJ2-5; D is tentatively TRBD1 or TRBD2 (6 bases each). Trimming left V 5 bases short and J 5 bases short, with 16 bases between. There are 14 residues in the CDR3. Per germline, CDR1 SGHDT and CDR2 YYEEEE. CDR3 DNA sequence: TGTGCCAGCAGAATGAGGGGGGCCTGGGAGACCCAGTACTTC. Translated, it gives CASRMRGAWETQYF.

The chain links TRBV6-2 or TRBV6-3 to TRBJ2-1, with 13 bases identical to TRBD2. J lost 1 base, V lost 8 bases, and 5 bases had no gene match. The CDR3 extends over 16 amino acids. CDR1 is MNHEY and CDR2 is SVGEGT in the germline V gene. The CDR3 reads CASGGTSGESYNEQFF. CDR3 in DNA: TGTGCCAGCGGAGGGACTAGCGGGGAGTCCTACAATGAGCAGTTCTTC.

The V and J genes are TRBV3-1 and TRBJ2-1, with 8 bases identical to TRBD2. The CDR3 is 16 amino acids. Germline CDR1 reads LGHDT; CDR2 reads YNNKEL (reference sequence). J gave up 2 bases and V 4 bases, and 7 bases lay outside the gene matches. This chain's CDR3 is CASSLPREGPYNEQFF. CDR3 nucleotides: TGTGCCAGCAGCCTCCCTCGGGAGGGGCCCTACAATGAGCAGTTCTTC.

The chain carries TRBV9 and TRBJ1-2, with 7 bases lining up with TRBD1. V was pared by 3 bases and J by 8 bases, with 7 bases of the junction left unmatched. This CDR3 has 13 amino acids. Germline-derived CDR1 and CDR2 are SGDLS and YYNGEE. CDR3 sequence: CASSEGTVGGYTF. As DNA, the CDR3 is TGTGCCAGCAGCGAGGGGACAGTTGGGGGCTACACCTTC.

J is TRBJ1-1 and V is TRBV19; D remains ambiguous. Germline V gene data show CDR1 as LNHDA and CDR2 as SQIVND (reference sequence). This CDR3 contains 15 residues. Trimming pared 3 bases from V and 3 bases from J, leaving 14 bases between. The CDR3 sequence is CASSMIPRLDTEAFF. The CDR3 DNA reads TGTGCCAGTAGTATGATCCCCAGGTTAGACACTGAAGCTTTCTTT.

The CDR3 is CSARDYGSGTYEQYF. The CDR3 DNA reads as TGCAGTGCTAGAGATTATGGTAGCGGGACCTACGAGCAGTACTTC. The gene calls are TRBV20-1 and TRBJ2-7; the match to TRBD2 covers 8 bases. Trimming removed 0 bases from V and 2 bases from J; junction bases left unmatched: 6. CDR3 length equals 15 residues. The germline V gene has CDR1 DFQATT and CDR2 SNEGSKA (reference sequence).

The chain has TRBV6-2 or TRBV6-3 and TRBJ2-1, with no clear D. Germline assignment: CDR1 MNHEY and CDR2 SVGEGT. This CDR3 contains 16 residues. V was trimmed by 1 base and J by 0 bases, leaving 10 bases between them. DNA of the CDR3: TGTGCCAGCAGTTACTTAGTAACCAGCTCCTACAATGAGCAGTTCTTC. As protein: CASSYLVTSSYNEQFF.

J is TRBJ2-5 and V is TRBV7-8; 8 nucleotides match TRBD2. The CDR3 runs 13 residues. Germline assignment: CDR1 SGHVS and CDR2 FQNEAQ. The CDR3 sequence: CASGEPPWETQYF. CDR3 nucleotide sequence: TGTGCTAGCGGGGAACCCCCATGGGAGACCCAGTACTTC.

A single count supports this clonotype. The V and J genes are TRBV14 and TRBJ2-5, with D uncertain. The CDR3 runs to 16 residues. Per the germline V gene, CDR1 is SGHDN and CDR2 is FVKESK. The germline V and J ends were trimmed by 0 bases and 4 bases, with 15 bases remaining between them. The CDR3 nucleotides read TGTGCCAGCAGCCAAGATGTCACCGGTATACGAGAGACCCAGTACTTC. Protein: CASSQDVTGIRETQYF. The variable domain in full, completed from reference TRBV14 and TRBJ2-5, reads EAGVTQFPSHSVIEKGQTVTLRCDPISGHDNLYWYRRVMGKEIKFLLHFVKESKQDESGMPNNRFLAERTGGTYSTLKVQPAELEDSGVYFCASSQDVTGIRETQYFGPGTRLLVL.

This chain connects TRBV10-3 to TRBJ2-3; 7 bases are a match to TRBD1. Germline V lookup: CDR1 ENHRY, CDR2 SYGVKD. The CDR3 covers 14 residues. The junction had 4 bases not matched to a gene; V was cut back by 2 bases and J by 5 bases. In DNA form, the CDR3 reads TGTGCCATCAGTGAGCCGGGGACAGAAGATACGCAGTATTTT. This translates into CAISEPGTEDTQYF.

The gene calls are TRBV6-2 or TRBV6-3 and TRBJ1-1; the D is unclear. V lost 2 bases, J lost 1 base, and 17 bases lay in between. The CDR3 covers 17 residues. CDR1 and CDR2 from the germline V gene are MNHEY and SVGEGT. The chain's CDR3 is CASSYPVDLTTNTEAFF. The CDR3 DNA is TGTGCCAGCAGTTACCCCGTTGATCTGACTACGAACACTGAAGCTTTCTTT.

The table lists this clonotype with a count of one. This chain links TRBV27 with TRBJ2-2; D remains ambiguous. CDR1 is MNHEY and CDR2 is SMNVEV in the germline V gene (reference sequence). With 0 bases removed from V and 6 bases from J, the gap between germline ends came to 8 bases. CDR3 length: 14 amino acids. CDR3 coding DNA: TGTGCCAGCAGTTTATCGTCCTCACCCGGGGAGCTGTTTTTT. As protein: CASSLSSSPGELFF.

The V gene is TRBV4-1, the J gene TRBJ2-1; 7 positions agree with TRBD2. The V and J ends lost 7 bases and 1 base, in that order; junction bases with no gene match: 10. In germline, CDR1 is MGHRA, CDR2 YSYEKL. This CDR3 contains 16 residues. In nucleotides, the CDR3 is TGCGCCAGCAAGGCGGGGGTCCCCAGTTCCTACAATGAGCAGTTCTTC. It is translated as CASKAGVPSSYNEQFF.

The CDR3 loop is CASTSRASGEETQYF. In DNA, the CDR3 is TGTGCCAGCACCTCTAGAGCTAGCGGTGAAGAGACCCAGTACTTC. V gene TRBV28 combines with J gene TRBJ2-5; 7 bases line up with TRBD2. CDR3 length: 15 amino acids. Germline V gene data show CDR1 as MDHEN and CDR2 as SYDVKM. Trimming took 7 bases from V and 3 from J; bases not matched to a gene: 11.

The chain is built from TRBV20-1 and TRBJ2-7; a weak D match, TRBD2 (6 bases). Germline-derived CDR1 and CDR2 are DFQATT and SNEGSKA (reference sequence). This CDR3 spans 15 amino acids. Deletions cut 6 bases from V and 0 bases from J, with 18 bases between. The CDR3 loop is CSAYRLGASSYEQYF. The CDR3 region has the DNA TGCAGTGCCTATCGACTAGGCGCGAGCTCCTACGAGCAGTACTTC.

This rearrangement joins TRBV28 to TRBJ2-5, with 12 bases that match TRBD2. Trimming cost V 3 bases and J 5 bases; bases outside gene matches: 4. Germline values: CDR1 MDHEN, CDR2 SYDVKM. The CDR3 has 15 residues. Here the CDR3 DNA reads TGTGCCAGCAGTTTGCTAGCGGGGGGGAGGGAGACCCAGTACTTC. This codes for CASSLLAGGRETQYF.

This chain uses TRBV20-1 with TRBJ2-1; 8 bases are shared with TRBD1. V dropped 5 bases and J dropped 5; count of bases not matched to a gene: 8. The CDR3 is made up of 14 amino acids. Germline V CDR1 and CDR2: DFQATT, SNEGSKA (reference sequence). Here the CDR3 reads CSAPKTGDHNEQFF. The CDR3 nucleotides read TGCAGTGCTCCGAAGACAGGGGACCACAATGAGCAGTTCTTC.

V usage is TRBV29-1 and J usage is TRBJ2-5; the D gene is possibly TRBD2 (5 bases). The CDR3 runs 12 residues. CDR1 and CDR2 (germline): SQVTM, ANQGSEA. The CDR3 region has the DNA TGCAGTGCCAACGGACTCGGGGAGACCCAGTACTTC. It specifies CSANGLGETQYF.

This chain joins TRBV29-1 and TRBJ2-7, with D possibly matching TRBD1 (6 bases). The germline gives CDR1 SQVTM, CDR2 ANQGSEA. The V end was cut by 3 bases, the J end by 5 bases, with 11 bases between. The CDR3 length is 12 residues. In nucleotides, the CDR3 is TGCAGCGTTGAGGGACAAACGGACGAGCAGTACTTC. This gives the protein CSVEGQTDEQYF.

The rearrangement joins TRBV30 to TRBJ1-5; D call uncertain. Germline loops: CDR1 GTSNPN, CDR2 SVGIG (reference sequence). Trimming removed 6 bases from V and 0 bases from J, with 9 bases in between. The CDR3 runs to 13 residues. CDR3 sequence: CACGSLSNQPQHF. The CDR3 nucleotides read TGTGCCTGCGGGTCCCTTAGCAATCAGCCCCAGCATTTT.

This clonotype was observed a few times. The CDR3 reads CASSFSGSHEQYF. As DNA, the CDR3 is TGTGCCAGCAGTTTTTCAGGGTCCCACGAGCAGTACTTC. The V and J genes are TRBV27 and TRBJ2-7, with a weak D call TRBD1 (5 bases). The CDR3 is 13 amino acids. Germline lookup yields CDR1 MNHEY and CDR2 SMNVEV (reference sequence). V was trimmed by 3 bases and J by 5 bases, leaving 11 bases between them.

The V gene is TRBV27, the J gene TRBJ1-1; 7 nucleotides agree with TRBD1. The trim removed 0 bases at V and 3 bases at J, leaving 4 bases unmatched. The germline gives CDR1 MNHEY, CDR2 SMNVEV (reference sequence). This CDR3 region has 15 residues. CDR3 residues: CASSLSPRGDTEAFF. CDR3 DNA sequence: TGTGCCAGCAGTTTATCGCCCAGGGGGGACACTGAAGCTTTCTTT.